The 24 T cell receptor beta chains in this list originate from one sample, sequenced in a study of OX40 agonist ivuxolimab in advanced cancers. Using immunoSEQ multiplex PCR, the repertoire was profiled, and TCRdb retains in-frame clones only, with some absent. The sample has about 73,000 clones; 90% are singletons. Sequencing was performed on CD4+ or CD8+ T cells sorted from blood, taken in a trial of the OX40 agonist ivuxolimab. The receptors shown here come from an adult with an advanced solid tumor such as melanoma, head and neck, liver or kidney cancer.

The J gene is TRBJ2-1, the V gene TRBV6-4; perhaps TRBD2 as D (5 bases). This CDR3 spans 13 amino acids. Per germline, CDR1 MRHNA and CDR2 SNTAGT. The germline V and J ends were trimmed by 4 bases and 7 bases, with 11 bases remaining between them. CDR3 coding DNA: TGTGCCAGCAGTGCCACTAGTCGGAATGAGCAGTTCTTC. Translation: CASSATSRNEQFF.

The chain is built from TRBV10-1 and TRBJ2-7; TRBD1 or TRBD2 may be the D gene (5 bases each). Germline V gives CDR1 WNHNN, CDR2 SYGVQD (reference sequence). V was trimmed by 4 bases and J by 4 bases, leaving 11 bases between them. This CDR3 region has 13 residues. The CDR3 loop reads CASSAGASYEQYF. The CDR3 coding sequence is TGCGCCAGCAGTGCCGGGGCCAGTTACGAGCAGTACTTC.

The genes are TRBV5-4 and TRBJ2-3, with 8 bases identical to TRBD2. V lost 5 bases and J lost 3; bases outside the gene matches: 5. CDR1 and CDR2 from the germline V gene are SGHNT and YYREEE (reference sequence). This CDR3 spans 14 amino acids. CDR3 amino acids: CASREPSGTDTQYF. CDR3 nucleotides: TGTGCCAGCAGAGAGCCTAGCGGGACAGATACGCAGTATTTT.

The chain has TRBV5-8 and TRBJ1-5; TRBD1 matches 12 bases. Trimming cost V 0 bases and J 6 bases; bases outside gene matches: 7. Germline V gene sequence: CDR1 SGHTS, CDR2 YDEGEE. The CDR3 length is 17 residues. Here the CDR3 reads CASSLDTWDRGLQPQHF. As DNA, the CDR3 is TGTGCCAGCAGCTTGGACACATGGGACAGGGGGCTTCAGCCCCAGCATTTT.

The chain joins TRBV28 to TRBJ1-5, with TRBD1 identical over 7 bases. This CDR3 spans 15 amino acids. From germline, CDR1 is MDHEN and CDR2 SYDVKM. The junction had 11 bases not matched to a gene; V was cut back by 7 bases and J by 5 bases. CDR3 DNA sequence: TGTGCCAGCACCCAGTACAGGGGAGGTTATCAGCCCCAGCATTTT. This sequence encodes CASTQYRGGYQPQHF.

J is TRBJ2-4 and V is TRBV5-1, with TRBD1 matching over 10 bases. The CDR3 is 17 residues long. In germline, CDR1 is SGHRS, CDR2 YFSETQ. Germline trimming cut 4 bases from V and 5 bases from J; bases unmatched to any gene: 12. For the CDR3, the DNA is TGCGCCAGCAGCAACCGGGACAGGGGATCCCGGCAAAACATTCAGTACTTC. Translating gives CASSNRDRGSRQNIQYF.

Concerning this clone itself: The junction and the germline gene differ at one end; a read error may be behind it. The V call is TRBV6-5, the J call TRBJ2-7; D remains ambiguous. This CDR3 has 13 amino acids. The germline gives CDR1 MNHEY, CDR2 SVGAGI. The CDR3 coding sequence is TGTGCCAGCAGTTACTCGTACTTGTCCGACCTCCACTTC. As protein: CASSYSYLSDLHF.

This rearrangement joins TRBV30 to TRBJ1-1; D is undetermined. This CDR3 comprises 12 residues. V lost 4 bases, J lost 5 bases, and 11 bases lay in between. The germline CDR1 and CDR2 sequences are GTSNPN and SVGIG (reference sequence). CDR3: CAWTPSWTEAFF. The CDR3 coding sequence is TGTGCCTGGACCCCGTCCTGGACTGAAGCTTTCTTT. Filled out from reference TRBV30 and TRBJ1-1, the complete variable domain reads SQTIHQWPATLVQPVGSPLSLECTVEGTSNPNLYWYRQAAGRGLQLLFYSVGIGQISSEVPQNLSASRPQDRQFILSSKKLLLSDSGFYLCAWTPSWTEAFFGQGTRLTVV.

The CDR3, as DNA: TGTGCCAGCATCCCCCTCGACAGGGCCACCGGGGAGCTGTTTTTT. This codes for CASIPLDRATGELFF. The V and J genes are TRBV7-9 and TRBJ2-2, with 7 bases lining up with TRBD1. The trim removed 7 bases at V and 4 bases at J, leaving 9 bases unmatched. CDR3 length: 15 amino acids. Germline CDR1 SEHNR, CDR2 FQNEAQ (reference sequence). Complete variable domain (other parts from reference TRBV7-9 and TRBJ2-2): DTGVSQNPRHKITKRGQNVTFRCDPISEHNRLYWYRQTLGQGPEFLTYFQNEAQLEKSRLLSDRFSAERPKGSFSTLEIQRTEQGDSAMYLCASIPLDRATGELFFGEGSRLTVL.

V and J are TRBV19 and TRBJ2-1, with 7 bases matching TRBD1. The CDR3 has 15 residues. Germline CDR1 reads LNHDA; CDR2 reads SQIVND (reference sequence). The trim removed 7 bases at V and 4 bases at J, leaving 10 bases unmatched. As DNA, the CDR3 is TGTGCCAGTATTCGGATCCCGGGACAGTACAATGAGCAGTTCTTC. This sequence encodes CASIRIPGQYNEQFF.

The rearrangement joins TRBV7-3 to TRBJ1-2; no reliable D call. This CDR3 spans 13 amino acids. V dropped 2 bases and J dropped 8 bases, with 12 bases sitting between them. Germline CDR1 reads SGHTA; CDR2 reads FQGTGA. CDR3 protein: CASSLEGGSGYTF. CDR3 coding DNA: TGTGCCAGCAGCTTAGAAGGAGGCTCGGGCTACACCTTC.

The chain uses TRBV30 and TRBJ2-1; D is possibly TRBD1 (5 bases). The length of the CDR3 is 16 residues. Germline V gene lookup returns CDR1 GTSNPN and CDR2 SVGIG (reference sequence). Deletions cut 4 bases from V and 0 bases from J, with 16 bases between. The CDR3 protein is CAWTRATLSSYNEQFF. The CDR3 DNA reads as TGTGCCTGGACCAGGGCCACCTTAAGCTCCTACAATGAGCAGTTCTTC.

The V call is TRBV27, the J call TRBJ2-3, with a possible D match to TRBD1 (6 bases). The V end lost 5 bases, the J end lost 2 bases, and 17 bases lay between the germline ends. CDR1 is MNHEY, CDR2 SMNVEV, per germline (reference sequence). This CDR3 has 16 residues. DNA for the CDR3: TGTGCCAGCAGTCCTACCCGCACAGGGATCACAGATACGCAGTATTTT. Translated: CASSPTRTGITDTQYF.

This chain joins TRBV4-1 and TRBJ1-5; D possibly corresponds to TRBD1 (5 bases). Per the germline V gene, CDR1 is MGHRA and CDR2 is YSYEKL. This CDR3 has 13 amino acids. Trimming pared 0 bases from V and 6 bases from J, leaving 6 bases between. CDR3 sequence reads: CASSQEGPQPQHF. CDR3 nucleotide sequence: TGCGCCAGCAGCCAAGAGGGGCCTCAGCCCCAGCATTTT.

V is TRBV5-5 and J is TRBJ2-7, with 9 positions matching TRBD1. V was pared by 4 bases and J by 0 bases, with 8 bases of the junction left unmatched. This CDR3 has 16 residues. Germline lookup yields CDR1 SGHKS and CDR2 YYEKEE (reference sequence). CDR3 sequence reads: CASSPIPTGGSYEQYF. The CDR3 DNA follows: TGTGCCAGCAGCCCTATACCGACAGGGGGCTCCTACGAGCAGTACTTC.

CDR3 sequence: CASSQVENAGGTDTQYF. CDR3 DNA: TGCGCCAGCAGCCAAGTTGAAAACGCGGGAGGGACAGATACGCAGTATTTT. V usage is TRBV4-1 and J usage is TRBJ2-3, with TRBD2 identical over 9 bases. Germline lookup yields CDR1 MGHRA and CDR2 YSYEKL. The ends lost 1 base at V and 3 bases at J; junction bases unmatched: 8. The CDR3 contains 17 residues.

The CDR3, as DNA: TGTGCCAGCAGTCAACAGGGCCTGAACACTGAAGCTTTCTTT. It yields the protein CASSQQGLNTEAFF. J is TRBJ1-1 and V is TRBV2; tentatively, D is TRBD1 (6 bases). The length of the CDR3 is 14 residues. Germline V gives CDR1 SNHLY, CDR2 FYNNEI. V shed 5 bases and J shed 0 bases, with 10 bases lying between them. Using reference TRBV2 and TRBJ1-1 for the parts outside the CDR3, the full variable domain is EPEVTQTPSHQVTQMGQEVILRCVPISNHLYFYWYRQILGQKVEFLVSFYNNEISEKSEIFDDQFSVERPDGSNFTLKIRSTKLEDSAMYFCASSQQGLNTEAFFGQGTRLTVV.

On this clone: Distinct nucleotide sequences in the sample also encode this CDR3. J is TRBJ1-1 and V is TRBV5-1, with unresolved D. The CDR3 totals 13 residues. Germline CDR1 is SGHRS and CDR2 is YFSETQ. Trimming removed 0 bases at V and 0 bases at J, with 3 bases between. Written as DNA, the CDR3 is TGCGCCAGCAGCTTGGGGTTGAACACTGAAGCTTTCTTT. It yields the protein CASSLGLNTEAFF.

Concerning this clone itself: At one boundary the junction diverges from the germline segment, which might be a read error. The chain has TRBV5-1 and TRBJ2-1, with TRBD2 matching 9 bases. CDR3 length: 15 amino acids. CDR1 and CDR2 (germline): SGHRS, YFSETQ. Written as DNA, the CDR3 is TGTGCCAGCAGCTCTCCCCTAGCGGGGTACAATGAGCAGTTCTTC. Translated: CASSSPLAGYNEQFF. The full variable domain, completed using reference TRBV5-1 and TRBJ2-1, is KAGVTQTPRYLIKTRGQQVTLSCSPISGHRSVSWYQQTPGQGLQFLFEYFSETQRNKGNFPGRFSGRQFSNSRSEMNVSTLELGDSALYLCASSSPLAGYNEQFFGPGTRLTVL.

J is TRBJ2-1 and V is TRBV27; perhaps TRBD2 as D (6 bases). CDR3 length: 14 residues. V was shortened by 4 bases and J by 4 bases, with 11 bases between the two germline ends. Germline CDR1 and CDR2: MNHEY and SMNVEV (reference sequence). The CDR3 DNA reads as TGTGCCAGCAGTTCGCCGGGGGAGTACAATGAGCAGTTCTTC. This codes for CASSSPGEYNEQFF.

V gene TRBV25-1 combines with J gene TRBJ1-2; 9 positions match TRBD1. The CDR3 spans 15 residues. The trim removed 1 base at V and 6 bases at J, leaving 6 bases unmatched. Germline CDR1 and CDR2: MGHDK and SYGVNS. CDR3 sequence reads: CASSEFGTGHHGYTF. The CDR3 bases are TGTGCCAGCAGTGAATTTGGGACAGGGCACCATGGCTACACCTTC.

In this sample, this clone turned up once. V gene TRBV12-2 combines with J gene TRBJ2-2. TRBV12-2 has pseudogene status. The CDR3 length is 13 residues. The CDR3 is CASRLVFGGELFF. In DNA, the CDR3 is TGTGCAAGTCGCTTAGTTTTTGGCGGGGAGCTGTTTTTT.

This sequence joins TRBV19 and TRBJ1-2; D ambiguous. CDR1 and CDR2 from the germline V gene are LNHDA and SQIVND (reference sequence). V lost 1 base, J lost 4 bases, and 13 bases lay in between. The CDR3 sequence is 15 residues long. The chain's CDR3 is CASSIGSRSGYGYTF. CDR3 sequence (DNA): TGTGCCAGTAGTATAGGCTCTCGGTCGGGCTATGGCTACACCTTC.

This clone was seen a single time. The chain employs TRBV29-1 and TRBJ2-1, with 8 positions matching TRBD2. The ends lost 4 bases at V and 3 bases at J; junction bases unmatched: 5. The length of the CDR3 is 14 residues. Germline lookup yields CDR1 SQVTM and CDR2 ANQGSEA. The CDR3 reads CSVGREGRYNEQFF. The CDR3, as DNA: TGCAGCGTTGGCCGGGAGGGCCGCTACAATGAGCAGTTCTTC.